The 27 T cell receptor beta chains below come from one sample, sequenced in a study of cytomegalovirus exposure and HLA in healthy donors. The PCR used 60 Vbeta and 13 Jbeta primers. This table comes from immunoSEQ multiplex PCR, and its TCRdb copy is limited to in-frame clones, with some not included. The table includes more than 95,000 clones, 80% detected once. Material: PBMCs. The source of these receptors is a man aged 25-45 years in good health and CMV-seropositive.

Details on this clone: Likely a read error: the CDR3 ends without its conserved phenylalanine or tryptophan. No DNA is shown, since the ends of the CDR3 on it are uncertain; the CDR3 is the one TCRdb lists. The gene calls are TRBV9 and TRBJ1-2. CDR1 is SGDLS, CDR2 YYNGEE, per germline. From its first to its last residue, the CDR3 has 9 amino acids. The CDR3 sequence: CASSALLIE.

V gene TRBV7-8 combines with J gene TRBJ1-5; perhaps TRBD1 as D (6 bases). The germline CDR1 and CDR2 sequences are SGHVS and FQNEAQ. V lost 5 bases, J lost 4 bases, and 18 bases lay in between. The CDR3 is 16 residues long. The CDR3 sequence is CASSPHPDSWNQPQHF. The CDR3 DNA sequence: TGTGCCAGCAGCCCCCATCCGGACAGTTGGAATCAGCCCCAGCATTTT.

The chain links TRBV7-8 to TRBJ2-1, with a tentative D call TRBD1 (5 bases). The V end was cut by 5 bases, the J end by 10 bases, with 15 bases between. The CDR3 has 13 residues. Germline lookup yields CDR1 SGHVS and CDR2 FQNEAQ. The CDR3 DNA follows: TGTGCCAGCAGCCCTTTTAGGTCAGGGGAGCAGTTCTTC. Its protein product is CASSPFRSGEQFF.

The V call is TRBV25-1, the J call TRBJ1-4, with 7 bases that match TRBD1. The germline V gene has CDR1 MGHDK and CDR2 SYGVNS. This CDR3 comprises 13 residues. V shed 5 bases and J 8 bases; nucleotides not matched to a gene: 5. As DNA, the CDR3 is TGTGCCAGCAGTTTAGGGACAGCCGAAAAACTGTTTTTT. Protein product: CASSLGTAEKLFF. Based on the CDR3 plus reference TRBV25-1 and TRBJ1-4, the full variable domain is EADIYQTPRYLVIGTGKKITLECSQTMGHDKMYWYQQDPGMELHLIHYSYGVNSTEKGDLSSESTVSRIRTEHFPLTLESARPSHTSQYLCASSLGTAEKLFFGSGTQLSVL.

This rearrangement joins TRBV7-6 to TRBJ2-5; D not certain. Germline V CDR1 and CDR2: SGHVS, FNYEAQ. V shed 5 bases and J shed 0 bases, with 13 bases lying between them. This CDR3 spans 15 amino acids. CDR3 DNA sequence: TGTGCCAGCAGCCGGAGCCTGGCGTACCAAGAGACCCAGTACTTC. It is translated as CASSRSLAYQETQYF.

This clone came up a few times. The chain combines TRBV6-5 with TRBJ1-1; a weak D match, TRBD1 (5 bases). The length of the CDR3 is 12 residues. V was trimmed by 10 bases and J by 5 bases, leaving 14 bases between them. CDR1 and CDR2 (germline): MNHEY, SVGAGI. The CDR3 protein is CATSRGSTEAFF. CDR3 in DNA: TGTGCCACCAGCCGGGGGTCGACTGAAGCTTTCTTT.

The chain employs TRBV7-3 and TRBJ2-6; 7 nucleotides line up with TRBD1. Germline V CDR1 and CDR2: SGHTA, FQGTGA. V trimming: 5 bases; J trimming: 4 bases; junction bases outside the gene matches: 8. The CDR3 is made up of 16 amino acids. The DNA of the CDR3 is TGTGCCAGCAGCCCAGACGGGACAGCCGGGGCCAACGTCCTGACTTTC. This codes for CASSPDGTAGANVLTF.

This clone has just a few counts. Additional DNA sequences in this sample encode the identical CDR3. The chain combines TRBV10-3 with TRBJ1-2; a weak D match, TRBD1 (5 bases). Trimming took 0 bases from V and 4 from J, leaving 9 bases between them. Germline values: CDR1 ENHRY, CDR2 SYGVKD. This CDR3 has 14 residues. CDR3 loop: CAISESGEGYGYTF. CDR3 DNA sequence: TGTGCCATCAGTGAGTCGGGGGAGGGCTATGGCTACACCTTC.

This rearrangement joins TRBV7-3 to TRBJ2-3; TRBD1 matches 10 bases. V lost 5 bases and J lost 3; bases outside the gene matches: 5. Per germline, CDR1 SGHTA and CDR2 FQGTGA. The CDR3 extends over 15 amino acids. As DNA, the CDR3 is TGTGCCAGCAGCCAAGGGGGACAGGGGACAGATACGCAGTATTTT. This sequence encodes CASSQGGQGTDTQYF.

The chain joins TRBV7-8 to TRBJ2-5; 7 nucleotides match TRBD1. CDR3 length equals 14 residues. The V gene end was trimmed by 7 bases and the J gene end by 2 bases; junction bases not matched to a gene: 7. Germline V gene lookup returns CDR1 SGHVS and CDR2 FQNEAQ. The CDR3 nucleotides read TGTGCCAGCAACTTCGACAGGGTACAAGAGACCCAGTACTTC. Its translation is CASNFDRVQETQYF.

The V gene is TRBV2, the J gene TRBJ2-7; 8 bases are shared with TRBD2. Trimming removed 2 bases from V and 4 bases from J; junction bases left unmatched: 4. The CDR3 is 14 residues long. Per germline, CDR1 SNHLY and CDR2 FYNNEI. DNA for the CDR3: TGTGCCAGCAGTGAACGGGGGGGCCCTTACGAGCAGTACTTC. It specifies CASSERGGPYEQYF.

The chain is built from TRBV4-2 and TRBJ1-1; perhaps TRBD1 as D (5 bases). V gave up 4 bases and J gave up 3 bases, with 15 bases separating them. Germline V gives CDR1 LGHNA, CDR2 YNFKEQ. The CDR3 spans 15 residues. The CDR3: CASSPRGGEDTEAFF. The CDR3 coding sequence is TGTGCCAGCAGCCCCCGGGGGGGAGAGGACACTGAAGCTTTCTTT.

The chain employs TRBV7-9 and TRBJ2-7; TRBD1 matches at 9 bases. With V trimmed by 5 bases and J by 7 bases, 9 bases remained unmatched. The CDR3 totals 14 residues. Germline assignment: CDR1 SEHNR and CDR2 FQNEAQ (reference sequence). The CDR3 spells CASSETRTGEEQYF. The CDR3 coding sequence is TGTGCCAGCAGCGAAACCCGGACAGGGGAGGAGCAGTACTTC.

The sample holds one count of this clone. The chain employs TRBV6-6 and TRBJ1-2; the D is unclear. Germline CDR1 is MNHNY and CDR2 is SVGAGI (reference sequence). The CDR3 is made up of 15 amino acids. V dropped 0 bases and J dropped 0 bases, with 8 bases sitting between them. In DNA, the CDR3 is TGTGCCAGCAGTTACTCGGTGGGAGCTAACTATGGCTACACCTTC. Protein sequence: CASSYSVGANYGYTF.

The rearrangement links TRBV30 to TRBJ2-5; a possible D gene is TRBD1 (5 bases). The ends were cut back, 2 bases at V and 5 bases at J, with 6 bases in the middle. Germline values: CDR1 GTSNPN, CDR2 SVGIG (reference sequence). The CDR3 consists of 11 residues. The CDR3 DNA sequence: TGTGCCTGGAGTAACAGGGAGACCCAGTACTTC. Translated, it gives CAWSNRETQYF.

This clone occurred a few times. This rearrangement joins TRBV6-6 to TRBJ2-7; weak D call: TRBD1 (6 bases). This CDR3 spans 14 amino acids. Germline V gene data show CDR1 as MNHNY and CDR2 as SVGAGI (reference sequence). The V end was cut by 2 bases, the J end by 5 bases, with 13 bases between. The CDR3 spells CASSYIHRDDEQYF. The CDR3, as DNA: TGTGCCAGCAGTTACATCCACAGGGACGACGAGCAGTACTTC.

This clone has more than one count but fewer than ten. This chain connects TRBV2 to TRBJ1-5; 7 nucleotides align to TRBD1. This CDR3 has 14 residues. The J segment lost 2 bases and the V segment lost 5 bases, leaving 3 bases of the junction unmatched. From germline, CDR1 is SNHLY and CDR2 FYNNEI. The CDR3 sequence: CASSNRGGNQPQHF. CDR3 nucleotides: TGTGCCAGCAGTAACAGGGGTGGCAATCAGCCCCAGCATTTT.

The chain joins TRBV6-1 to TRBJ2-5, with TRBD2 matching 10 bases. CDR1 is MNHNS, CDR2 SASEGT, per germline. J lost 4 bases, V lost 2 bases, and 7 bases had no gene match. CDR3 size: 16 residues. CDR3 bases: TGTGCCAGCAGTGAAAACAGCGGGGGGGCACTAGAGACCCAGTACTTC. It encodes CASSENSGGALETQYF.

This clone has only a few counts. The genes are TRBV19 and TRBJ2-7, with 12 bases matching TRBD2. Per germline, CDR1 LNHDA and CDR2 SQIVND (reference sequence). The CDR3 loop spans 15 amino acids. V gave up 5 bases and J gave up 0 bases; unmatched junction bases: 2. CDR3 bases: TGTGCCAGTAGTGTGACTAGCGGGGGCTCCTACGAGCAGTACTTC. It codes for CASSVTSGGSYEQYF.

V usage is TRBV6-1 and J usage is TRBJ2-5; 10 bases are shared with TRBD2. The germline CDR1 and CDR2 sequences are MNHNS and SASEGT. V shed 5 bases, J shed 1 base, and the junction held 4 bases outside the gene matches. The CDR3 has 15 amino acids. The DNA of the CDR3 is TGTGCCAGCAGTACCACTAGCGGGGCCCAAGAGACCCAGTACTTC. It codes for CASSTTSGAQETQYF.

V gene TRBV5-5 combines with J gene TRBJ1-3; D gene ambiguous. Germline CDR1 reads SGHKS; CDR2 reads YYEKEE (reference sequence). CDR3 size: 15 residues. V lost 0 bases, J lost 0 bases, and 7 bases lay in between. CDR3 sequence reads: CASSLVAGSGNTIYF. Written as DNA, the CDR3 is TGTGCCAGCAGCTTGGTCGCGGGCTCTGGAAACACCATATATTTT.

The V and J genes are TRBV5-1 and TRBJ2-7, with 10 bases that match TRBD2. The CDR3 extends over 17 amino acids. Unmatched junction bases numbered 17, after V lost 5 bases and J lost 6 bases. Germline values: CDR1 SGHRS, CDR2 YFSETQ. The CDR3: CASSSQRGGQGMGEQYF. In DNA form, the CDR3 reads TGCGCCAGCAGTTCTCAGCGGGGGGGCCAGGGAATGGGCGAGCAGTACTTC.

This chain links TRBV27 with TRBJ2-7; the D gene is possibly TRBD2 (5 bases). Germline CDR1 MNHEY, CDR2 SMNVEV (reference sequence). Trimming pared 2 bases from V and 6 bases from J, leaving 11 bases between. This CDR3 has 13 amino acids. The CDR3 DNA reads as TGTGCCAGCAGTTTAAGGCTAGCAGGCGAGCAGTACTTC. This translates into CASSLRLAGEQYF.

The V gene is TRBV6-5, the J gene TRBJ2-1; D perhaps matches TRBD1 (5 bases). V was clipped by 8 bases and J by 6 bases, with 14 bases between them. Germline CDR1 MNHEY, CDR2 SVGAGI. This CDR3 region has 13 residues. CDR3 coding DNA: TGTGCCAGCGGCAGCAGGGTGATCAATGAGCAGTTCTTC. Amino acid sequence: CASGSRVINEQFF.

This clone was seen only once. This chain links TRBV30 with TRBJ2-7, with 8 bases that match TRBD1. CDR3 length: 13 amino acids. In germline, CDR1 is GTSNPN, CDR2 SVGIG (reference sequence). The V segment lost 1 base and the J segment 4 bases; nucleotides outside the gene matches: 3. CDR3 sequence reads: CAWSGTGSYEQYF. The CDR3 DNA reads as TGTGCCTGGAGTGGGACAGGGTCTTACGAGCAGTACTTC. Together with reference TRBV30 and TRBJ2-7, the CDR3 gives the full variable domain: SQTIHQWPATLVQPVGSPLSLECTVEGTSNPNLYWYRQAAGRGLQLLFYSVGIGQISSEVPQNLSASRPQDRQFILSSKKLLLSDSGFYLCAWSGTGSYEQYFGPGTRLTVT.

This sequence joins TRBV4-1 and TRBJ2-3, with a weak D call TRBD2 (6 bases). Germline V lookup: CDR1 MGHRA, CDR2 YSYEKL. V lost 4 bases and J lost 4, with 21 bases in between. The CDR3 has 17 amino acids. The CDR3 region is CASSPGGGWEAADTQYF. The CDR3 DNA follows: TGCGCCAGCAGCCCGGGTGGGGGGTGGGAGGCGGCAGATACGCAGTATTTT.

CDR3 nucleotide sequence: TGTGCCAGCAGCGTAGACGCCGGCGGGGGCCTAGCCAAAAACATTCAGTACTTC. It encodes CASSVDAGGGLAKNIQYF. The chain joins TRBV9 to TRBJ2-4, with D possibly TRBD2 on 7 matching bases. V lost 0 bases to trimming and J lost 0 bases, with 16 bases between them. The CDR3 covers 18 residues. CDR1 and CDR2 (germline): SGDLS, YYNGEE.